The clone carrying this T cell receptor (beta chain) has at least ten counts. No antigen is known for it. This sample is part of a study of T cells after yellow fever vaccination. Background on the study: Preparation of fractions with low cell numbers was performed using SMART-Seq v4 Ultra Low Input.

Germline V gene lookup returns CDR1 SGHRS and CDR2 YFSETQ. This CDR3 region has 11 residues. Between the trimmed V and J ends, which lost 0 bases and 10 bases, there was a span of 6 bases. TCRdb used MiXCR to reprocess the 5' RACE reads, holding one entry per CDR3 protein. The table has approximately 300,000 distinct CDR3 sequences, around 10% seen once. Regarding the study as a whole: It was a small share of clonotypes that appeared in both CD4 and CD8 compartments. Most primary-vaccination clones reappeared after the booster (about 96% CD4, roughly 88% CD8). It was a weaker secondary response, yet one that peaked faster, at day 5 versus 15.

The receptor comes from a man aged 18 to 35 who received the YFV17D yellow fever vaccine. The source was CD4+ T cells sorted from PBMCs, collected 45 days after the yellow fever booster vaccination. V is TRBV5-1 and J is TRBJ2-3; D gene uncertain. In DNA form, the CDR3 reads TGCGCCAGCAGCTTGGAAGGAGCGCAGTATTTT. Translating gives CASSLEGAQYF.